This record looks at one T cell receptor (beta chain) sequence and its context. In the original analysis: Reference gene primer amplification gave estimated nucleated cell counts. Generated by immunoSEQ multiplex PCR, the TCRdb table keeps only in-frame clones and is missing some. V and J calls and clone size are those listed in that table; D and trimming were worked out from the DNA. This table has about 200,000 clones, 75% to 90% appearing once. The source of the sample is a study of blood T cell repertoires in COVID-19. Background on the study: Acute and convalescent COVID-19 specimens originated in the United States, Italy and Spain.

CDR1 and CDR2 from the germline V gene are SGHAT and FQNNGV. With 2 bases clipped from V and 5 bases from J, the junction kept 6 bases outside the gene matches. The CDR3 is 16 residues long. Material for sequencing was peripheral blood. The clonotype comes from a man between 35 and 55 years old with acute or convalescent COVID-19. The chain links TRBV11-2 to TRBJ2-1; 10 bases match TRBD1. Written as DNA, the CDR3 is TGTGCCAGCAGCTTAATCAGGACAGGGGGAAACAATGAGCAGTTCTTC. It is translated as CASSLIRTGGNNEQFF.